At least ten counts were recorded for the clone carrying this TCR beta chain. The antigen is not known. The data originate from a study of molecular identifiers for immune sequencing clone quantification. Naive CD8 library inputs spanned roughly 18,000 to 1,000,000 sorted cells and 10%, 30% or 50% RNA. Naive CD8 T cells, phenotype CD8+CD4-CCR7+CD45RA+, were sorted. TCRdb processed the PCR reads anew with MiXCR; each CDR3 protein has one entry. The table includes about 640,000 distinct CDR3 sequences, nearly 20% detected once. This CDR3 spans 16 amino acids. In germline, CDR1 is MGHRA, CDR2 YSYEKL. V dropped 0 bases and J dropped 6 bases, with 14 bases sitting between them. Study results and caveats: Barcodes shared by identical TCR molecules could lead to underestimated sizes of highly expanded clones.

The V gene is TRBV4-1, the J gene TRBJ2-2, with D perhaps TRBD1 (5 bases). The specimen sequenced was naive CD8+ T cells from blood, with Jurkat cell RNA spiked in. Subset defined: FACS-sorted CD8+CD4-CCR7+CD45RA+ naive T cells. This TCR was sampled from a human donor in good health. Some libraries in this study had Jurkat cell RNA spiked in. The CDR3 nucleotides read TGCGCCAGCAGCCAAGATGTCTTAGGGGCGGCCGGGGAGCTGTTTTTT. Residues: CASSQDVLGAAGELFF.